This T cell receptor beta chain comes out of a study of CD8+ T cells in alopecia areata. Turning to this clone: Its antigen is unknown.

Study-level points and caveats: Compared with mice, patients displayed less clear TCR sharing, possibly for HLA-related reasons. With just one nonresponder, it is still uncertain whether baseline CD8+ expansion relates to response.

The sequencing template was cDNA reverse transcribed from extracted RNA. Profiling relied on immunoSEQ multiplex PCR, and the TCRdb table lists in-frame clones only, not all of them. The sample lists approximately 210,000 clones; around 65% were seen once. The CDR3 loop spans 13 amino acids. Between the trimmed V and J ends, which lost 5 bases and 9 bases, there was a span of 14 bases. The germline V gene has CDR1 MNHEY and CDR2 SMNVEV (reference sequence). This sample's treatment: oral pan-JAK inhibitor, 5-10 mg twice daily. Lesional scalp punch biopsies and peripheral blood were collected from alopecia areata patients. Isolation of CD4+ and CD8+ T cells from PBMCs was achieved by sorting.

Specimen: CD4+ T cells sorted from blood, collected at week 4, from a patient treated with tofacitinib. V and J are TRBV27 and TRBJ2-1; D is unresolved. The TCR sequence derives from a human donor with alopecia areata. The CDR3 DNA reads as TGTGCCAGCAGTCGAACAACCCCGGGTGAGCAGTTCTTC. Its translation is CASSRTTPGEQFF.